This T cell receptor beta chain is from a study of cytomegalovirus exposure and HLA in healthy donors. The CDR3 loop spans 12 amino acids. Germline lookup yields CDR1 SEHNR and CDR2 FQNEAQ (reference sequence). Note on this clone: Its antigen is undetermined. The junction does not match germline at one end; this may be a read error.

Donors had nominal health at sampling but likely had unrecorded immune exposures. Whole-study results and caveats: A later analysis linked a missense variant in DCLRE1C to the trimming of TCR beta V and J genes. Immune exposure was documented only through CMV serostatus. Analyzed later, most CMV-associated TCR beta chains appeared HLA-restricted.

The PCR made use of 60 Vbeta and 13 Jbeta primers. Libraries were prepared by immunoSEQ multiplex PCR; TCRdb keeps only in-frame clonotypes and omits some of them. The sample contains 150,000 to 200,000 clones, 81% of which appear only once. The chain links TRBV7-9 to TRBJ2-1, with 7 bases aligning to TRBD1. This receptor was obtained from a woman aged 18 to 35 in good health and CMV-seronegative. Source material: PBMCs. CDR3 DNA sequence: TGTTCCAGCAGCTACAGGGGTCTAGGGGAGTTCTTC. It translates to CSSSYRGLGEFF.